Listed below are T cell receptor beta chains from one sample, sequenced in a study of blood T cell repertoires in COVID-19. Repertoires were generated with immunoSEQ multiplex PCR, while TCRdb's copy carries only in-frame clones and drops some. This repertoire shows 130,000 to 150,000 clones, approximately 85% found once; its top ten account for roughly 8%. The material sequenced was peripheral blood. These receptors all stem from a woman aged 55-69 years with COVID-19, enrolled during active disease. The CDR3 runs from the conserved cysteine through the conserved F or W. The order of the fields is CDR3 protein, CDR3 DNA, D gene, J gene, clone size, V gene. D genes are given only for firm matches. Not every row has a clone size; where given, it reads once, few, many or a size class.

CDR3aa: CASSYSAGIGYTF
CDR3nt: TGTGCCAGCAGTTACTCGGCCGGGATAGGCTACACCTTC
d_gene: .
j_gene: TRBJ1-2
abundance: .
v_gene: TRBV6-5

CDR3aa: CASSFGGLLAELNYGYTF
CDR3nt: TGTGCCAGCAGCTTCGGAGGCTTACTCGCGGAATTAAACTATGGCTACACCTTC
d_gene: .
j_gene: TRBJ1-2
abundance: .
v_gene: TRBV5-4

CDR3aa: CATSRDRQVYGYTF
CDR3nt: TGTGCCACCAGCAGAGATCGACAGGTCTATGGCTACACCTTC
d_gene: .
j_gene: TRBJ1-2
abundance: .
v_gene: TRBV15

CDR3aa: CASSIAGGGGTEAFF
CDR3nt: TGTGCCAGTAGTATAGCTGGAGGGGGAGGGACTGAAGCTTTCTTT
d_gene: .
j_gene: TRBJ1-1
abundance: once
v_gene: TRBV19

CDR3aa: CAISDPGQWSSYNEQFF
CDR3nt: TGTGCCATCAGTGACCCGGGACAGTGGAGCTCCTACAATGAGCAGTTCTTC
d_gene: TRBD1
j_gene: TRBJ2-1
abundance: .
v_gene: TRBV10-3

CDR3aa: CATSGRAGAYNEQFF
CDR3nt: TGTGCCACCAGTGGTAGAGCGGGGGCCTACAATGAGCAGTTCTTC
d_gene: TRBD2
j_gene: TRBJ2-1
abundance: .
v_gene: TRBV24-1

CDR3aa: CASRFDRLPYNEQFF
CDR3nt: TGTGCCAGCAGATTCGACAGGTTACCCTACAATGAGCAGTTCTTC
d_gene: .
j_gene: TRBJ2-1
abundance: .
v_gene: TRBV6-5

CDR3aa: CASSGQGGYTF
CDR3nt: TGTGCCAGCAGTGGACAGGGAGGCTACACCTTC
d_gene: TRBD1
j_gene: TRBJ1-2
abundance: .
v_gene: TRBV7-9

CDR3aa: CASSQRGEKLFF
CDR3nt: TGTGCCAGCAGCCAACGGGGGGAAAAACTGTTTTTT
d_gene: .
j_gene: TRBJ1-4
abundance: .
v_gene: TRBV3-1/TRBV3-2

CDR3aa: CASSFLSSTDTQYF
CDR3nt: TGTGCCAGCAGCTTTCTCTCCAGCACAGATACGCAGTATTTT
d_gene: .
j_gene: TRBJ2-3
abundance: .
v_gene: TRBV7-3

CDR3aa: CAIRGTGDTGELFF
CDR3nt: TGTGCCATCAGGGGGACAGGGGACACCGGGGAGCTGTTTTTT
d_gene: TRBD1
j_gene: TRBJ2-2
abundance: once
v_gene: TRBV10-3

CDR3aa: CASSYSGLGNTIYF
CDR3nt: TGTGCCAGCAGTTACTCGGGGCTTGGAAACACCATATATTTT
d_gene: .
j_gene: TRBJ1-3
abundance: .
v_gene: TRBV6-5

CDR3aa: CASRDVAGNTEAFF
CDR3nt: TGCGCCAGCAGGGACGTGGCGGGGAACACTGAAGCTTTCTTT
d_gene: .
j_gene: TRBJ1-1
abundance: .
v_gene: TRBV5-1

CDR3aa: CASSQETGHYGYTF
CDR3nt: TGTGCCAGCAGTCAGGAGACAGGGCACTATGGCTACACCTTC
d_gene: TRBD1
j_gene: TRBJ1-2
abundance: .
v_gene: TRBV11-2

CDR3aa: CASSSREPYNEQFF
CDR3nt: TGTGCCAGCAGCTCAAGGGAGCCCTACAATGAGCAGTTCTTC
d_gene: .
j_gene: TRBJ2-1
abundance: .
v_gene: TRBV5-4

CDR3aa: CASSELNSGFYGYTF
CDR3nt: TGTGCCAGCAGTGAGCTAAACTCGGGGTTCTATGGCTACACCTTC
d_gene: .
j_gene: TRBJ1-2
abundance: .
v_gene: TRBV2

CDR3aa: CASSRTGVFTGELFF
CDR3nt: TGCGCCAGCAGCCGGACAGGGGTATTCACCGGGGAGCTGTTTTTT
d_gene: TRBD1
j_gene: TRBJ2-2
abundance: .
v_gene: TRBV4-3

CDR3aa: CASSLGDRGRDQPQHF
CDR3nt: TGTGCCAGCAGCTTAGGGGACAGGGGGCGCGATCAGCCCCAGCATTTT
d_gene: TRBD1
j_gene: TRBJ1-5
abundance: .
v_gene: TRBV7-6

CDR3aa: CASSWPGLAGDTQYF
CDR3nt: TGTGCCAGCAGCTGGCCGGGACTAGCGGGAGATACGCAGTATTTT
d_gene: TRBD2
j_gene: TRBJ2-3
abundance: .
v_gene: TRBV13

CDR3aa: CASSLGSGYEQYF
CDR3nt: TGTGCCAGCAGTTTAGGGTCGGGTTACGAGCAGTACTTC
d_gene: .
j_gene: TRBJ2-7
abundance: .
v_gene: TRBV27

CDR3aa: CASSLTTGGEIYGYTF
CDR3nt: TGTGCCAGCAGTTTAACTACAGGGGGGGAGATCTATGGCTACACCTTC
d_gene: TRBD1
j_gene: TRBJ1-2
abundance: .
v_gene: TRBV27

CDR3aa: CASSPDRYNSPLHF
CDR3nt: TGTGCCAGCAGCCCCGACAGATATAATTCACCCCTCCACTTT
d_gene: .
j_gene: TRBJ1-6
abundance: .
v_gene: TRBV5-4

CDR3aa: CASSIPTSGELFF
CDR3nt: TGTGCCAGTAGTATACCTACGAGCGGGGAGCTGTTTTTT
d_gene: .
j_gene: TRBJ2-2
abundance: .
v_gene: TRBV19

CDR3aa: CSVSGQGQGFASTDTQYF
CDR3nt: TGCAGCGTGAGTGGACAGGGACAAGGGTTTGCTAGCACAGATACGCAGTATTTT
d_gene: TRBD1
j_gene: TRBJ2-3
abundance: .
v_gene: TRBV29-1

CDR3aa: CASSSHPAGGLNYFDNEQFF
CDR3nt: TGTGCCAGCAGCTCCCATCCTGCGGGGGGGCTTAACTACTTTGACAATGAGCAGTTCTTC
d_gene: TRBD2
j_gene: TRBJ2-1
abundance: .
v_gene: TRBV7-3

CDR3aa: CASRRDRLNTEAFF
CDR3nt: TGCGCCAGCAGACGAGACAGGTTGAACACTGAAGCTTTCTTT
d_gene: .
j_gene: TRBJ1-1
abundance: .
v_gene: TRBV10-2

CDR3aa: CSVAETGSTETQYF
CDR3nt: TGCAGCGTAGCCGAGACAGGGAGCACAGAGACCCAGTACTTC
d_gene: TRBD1
j_gene: TRBJ2-5
abundance: .
v_gene: TRBV29-1

CDR3aa: CASSPRTVSSYNEQFF
CDR3nt: TGTGCCAGCAGCCCGAGGACAGTAAGCTCCTACAATGAGCAGTTCTTC
d_gene: .
j_gene: TRBJ2-1
abundance: .
v_gene: TRBV11-2

CDR3aa: CASSPPQPGQRLYF
CDR3nt: TGTGCCAGCAGCCCACCCCAACCGGGACAGCGCCTATACTTC
d_gene: TRBD1
j_gene: TRBJ2-5
abundance: .
v_gene: TRBV9

CDR3aa: CASSLGQNTEAFF
CDR3nt: TGTGCCAGCAGCCTTGGACAGAACACTGAAGCTTTCTTT
d_gene: .
j_gene: TRBJ1-1
abundance: .
v_gene: TRBV11-2

CDR3aa: CASSQPRRETQYF
CDR3nt: TGTGCCAGCAGCCAGCCGAGGAGAGAGACCCAGTACTTC
d_gene: .
j_gene: TRBJ2-5
abundance: few
v_gene: TRBV3-1/TRBV3-2